A selection of T cell receptor beta chains follows, all from one sample in a study of CD4 T cells in relation to SARS-CoV-2 and coronaviruses. The assay was immunoSEQ multiplex PCR, and TCRdb's table has in-frame clones only and misses some. Of under 30,000 clones detected, around 80% appear once; the ten largest clones hold roughly 15%. The antigens of these receptors remain unknown. Specimen: CD4+ T cells from PBMCs, cultured in vitro. Every receptor here comes from a human donor in good health. Each CDR3 is given with its conserved first and last residue. The order of the fields is V gene, clone size, J gene, D gene, CDR3 protein, CDR3 DNA. D genes are given only for firm matches. Not all rows give a size; the values are once, few, many and, for expanded clones, a class.

v_gene: TRBV10-3
abundance: NA
j_gene: TRBJ2-1
d_gene: NA
CDR3aa: CAISEASTGEQFF
CDR3nt: TGTGCCATCAGTGAGGCTAGCACGGGGGAGCAGTTCTTC

v_gene: TRBV3-1/TRBV3-2
abundance: NA
j_gene: TRBJ1-4
d_gene: NA
CDR3aa: CASSQVAGLGEKLFF
CDR3nt: TGTGCCAGCAGCCAAGTGGCGGGCCTCGGGGAAAAACTGTTTTTT

v_gene: TRBV7-8
abundance: medium-sized
j_gene: TRBJ2-1
d_gene: TRBD2
CDR3aa: CASSSSGYTYNEQFF
CDR3nt: TGTGCCAGCAGCTCTAGCGGGTACACCTACAATGAGCAGTTCTTC

v_gene: TRBV5-1
abundance: NA
j_gene: TRBJ1-1
d_gene: TRBD1
CDR3aa: CASKGTGDTEAFF
CDR3nt: TGCGCCAGCAAAGGGACAGGGGACACTGAAGCTTTCTTT

v_gene: TRBV29-1
abundance: NA
j_gene: TRBJ2-4
d_gene: NA
CDR3aa: CSVLGGVGKNIQYF
CDR3nt: TGCAGCGTTCTCGGGGGCGTGGGAAAAAACATTCAGTACTTC

v_gene: TRBV30
abundance: NA
j_gene: TRBJ2-1
d_gene: NA
CDR3aa: CAWSVLRGRLGEQFF
CDR3nt: TGTGCCTGGAGTGTATTGAGGGGAAGGTTGGGTGAGCAGTTCTTC

v_gene: TRBV3-1/TRBV3-2
abundance: NA
j_gene: TRBJ2-7
d_gene: NA
CDR3aa: CASSQAERTEQYF
CDR3nt: TGTGCCAGCAGCCAAGCGGAAAGGACCGAGCAGTACTTC

v_gene: TRBV5-4
abundance: few
j_gene: TRBJ1-3
d_gene: NA
CDR3aa: CASSFYGAENTIYF
CDR3nt: TGTGCCAGCAGCTTTTACGGGGCAGAAAACACCATATATTTT

v_gene: TRBV4-3
abundance: NA
j_gene: TRBJ1-2
d_gene: TRBD1
CDR3aa: CASAPGQGIGYTF
CDR3nt: TGCGCCAGCGCTCCGGGACAGGGGATTGGCTACACCTTC

v_gene: TRBV3-1/TRBV3-2
abundance: NA
j_gene: TRBJ2-7
d_gene: NA
CDR3aa: CASSHVPGDHEQYF
CDR3nt: TGTGCCAGCAGCCACGTTCCGGGGGACCACGAGCAGTACTTC

v_gene: TRBV7-9
abundance: few
j_gene: TRBJ2-1
d_gene: NA
CDR3aa: CASSLNQGFSYNEQFF
CDR3nt: TGTGCCAGCAGCTTAAACCAGGGGTTCTCCTACAATGAGCAGTTCTTC

v_gene: TRBV6-1
abundance: NA
j_gene: TRBJ2-3
d_gene: NA
CDR3aa: CASSEKSADTQYF
CDR3nt: TGTGCCAGCAGTGAAAAGTCGGCAGATACGCAGTATTTT

v_gene: TRBV5-1
abundance: NA
j_gene: TRBJ2-7
d_gene: TRBD2
CDR3aa: CASSGLAGSYEQYF
CDR3nt: TGCGCCAGCAGCGGACTAGCGGGGTCCTACGAGCAGTACTTC

v_gene: TRBV7-8
abundance: NA
j_gene: TRBJ2-3
d_gene: NA
CDR3aa: CASSFRAPGTDTQYF
CDR3nt: TGTGCCAGCAGCTTTCGAGCGCCCGGCACAGATACGCAGTATTTT

v_gene: TRBV4-1
abundance: few
j_gene: TRBJ1-6
d_gene: NA
CDR3aa: CASSQEAVPRSSYNSPLHF
CDR3nt: TGCGCCAGCAGCCAAGAGGCAGTCCCCCGGAGCTCCTATAATTCACCCCTCCACTTT

v_gene: TRBV7-2
abundance: NA
j_gene: TRBJ2-3
d_gene: NA
CDR3aa: CASRRSAWDTDTQYF
CDR3nt: TGTGCCAGCAGGAGAAGCGCCTGGGACACAGATACGCAGTATTTT

v_gene: TRBV5-1
abundance: NA
j_gene: TRBJ2-5
d_gene: NA
CDR3aa: CASSLGQGPRRTQYF
CDR3nt: TGCGCCAGCAGCCTTGGCCAGGGGCCCCGGAGGACCCAGTACTTC

v_gene: TRBV7-8
abundance: NA
j_gene: TRBJ1-4
d_gene: NA
CDR3aa: CASSPSPGIFPNEKLFF
CDR3nt: TGTGCCAGCAGCCCGAGTCCCGGGATTTTCCCTAATGAAAAACTGTTTTTT

v_gene: TRBV11-3
abundance: few
j_gene: TRBJ2-3
d_gene: NA
CDR3aa: CASSLGGSSTDTQYF
CDR3nt: TGTGCCAGCAGCTTAGGAGGTTCCAGCACAGATACGCAGTATTTT

v_gene: TRBV5-8
abundance: NA
j_gene: TRBJ2-2
d_gene: NA
CDR3aa: CASSLVYGVTDTGELFF
CDR3nt: TGTGCCAGCAGCTTGGTTTACGGGGTAACGGACACCGGGGAGCTGTTTTTT

v_gene: TRBV6-2/TRBV6-3
abundance: NA
j_gene: TRBJ1-4
d_gene: TRBD1
CDR3aa: CASSYGPGTDNEKLFF
CDR3nt: TGTGCCAGCAGTTACGGTCCAGGGACAGATAATGAAAAACTGTTTTTT

v_gene: TRBV5-1
abundance: few
j_gene: TRBJ2-7
d_gene: NA
CDR3aa: CASSPGEGLGEQYF
CDR3nt: TGCGCCAGCAGCCCAGGCGAGGGTCTAGGCGAGCAGTACTTC

v_gene: TRBV7-9
abundance: NA
j_gene: TRBJ2-6
d_gene: TRBD1
CDR3aa: CASSRDRGLKANVLTF
CDR3nt: TGTGCCAGTAGTCGGGACAGGGGTCTGAAGGCCAACGTCCTGACTTTC

v_gene: TRBV19
abundance: few
j_gene: TRBJ2-7
d_gene: TRBD2
CDR3aa: CASSSLAGGGEQYF
CDR3nt: TGTGCCAGTAGTTCCCTAGCGGGGGGCGGCGAGCAGTACTTC

v_gene: TRBV9
abundance: NA
j_gene: TRBJ2-1
d_gene: TRBD2
CDR3aa: CASSVDRTSGTNEQFF
CDR3nt: TGTGCCAGCAGCGTAGATCGGACTAGCGGGACCAATGAGCAGTTCTTC

v_gene: TRBV12-3/TRBV12-4
abundance: NA
j_gene: TRBJ2-3
d_gene: NA
CDR3aa: CASSLSSVTQYF
CDR3nt: TGTGCCAGCAGTTTAAGTTCGGTTACGCAGTATTTT

v_gene: TRBV14
abundance: NA
j_gene: TRBJ1-2
d_gene: NA
CDR3aa: CASSQERRSYSYGYTF
CDR3nt: TGTGCCAGCAGCCAAGAACGGCGGTCTTATAGCTATGGCTACACCTTC

v_gene: TRBV12-5
abundance: NA
j_gene: TRBJ1-5
d_gene: NA
CDR3aa: CASGLVLQLSFNQPQHF
CDR3nt: TGTGCTAGTGGTTTGGTACTTCAACTGTCTTTCAATCAGCCCCAGCATTTT

v_gene: TRBV4-1
abundance: NA
j_gene: TRBJ1-4
d_gene: TRBD1
CDR3aa: CASSQDQGGGNEKLFF
CDR3nt: TGCGCCAGCAGCCAAGATCAGGGGGGCGGCAATGAAAAACTGTTTTTT

v_gene: TRBV7-8
abundance: NA
j_gene: TRBJ2-5
d_gene: NA
CDR3aa: CASSAGETQYF
CDR3nt: TGTGCCAGCAGCGCGGGAGAGACCCAGTACTTC

v_gene: TRBV10-3
abundance: NA
j_gene: TRBJ2-7
d_gene: TRBD1
CDR3aa: CAIMRDRGELEQYF
CDR3nt: TGTGCCATCATGAGGGACAGGGGGGAGCTGGAGCAGTACTTC

v_gene: TRBV30
abundance: NA
j_gene: TRBJ2-3
d_gene: NA
CDR3aa: CAWSYRESGDTQYF
CDR3nt: TGTGCCTGGAGTTACAGGGAATCGGGAGATACGCAGTATTTT

v_gene: TRBV6-4
abundance: NA
j_gene: TRBJ1-2
d_gene: TRBD1
CDR3aa: CASRWQGAASSNYGYTF
CDR3nt: TGTGCCAGCAGGTGGCAGGGGGCAGCTTCCTCTAACTATGGCTACACCTTC

v_gene: TRBV4-2
abundance: once
j_gene: TRBJ2-5
d_gene: NA
CDR3aa: CASSQVRDQETQYF
CDR3nt: TGTGCCAGCAGCCAAGTGCGGGACCAAGAGACCCAGTACTTC

v_gene: TRBV5-6
abundance: NA
j_gene: TRBJ1-1
d_gene: NA
CDR3aa: CASSYREANTEAFF
CDR3nt: TGTGCCAGCAGCTACCGGGAGGCTAACACTGAAGCTTTCTTT

v_gene: TRBV19
abundance: NA
j_gene: TRBJ2-7
d_gene: NA
CDR3aa: CATPRTVPYEQYF
CDR3nt: TGTGCCACACCCCGGACCGTCCCCTACGAGCAGTACTTC

v_gene: TRBV4-1
abundance: NA
j_gene: TRBJ2-7
d_gene: TRBD2
CDR3aa: CASSHDLAGMYEQYF
CDR3nt: TGCGCCAGCAGCCACGACCTAGCGGGCATGTACGAGCAGTACTTC

v_gene: TRBV27
abundance: NA
j_gene: TRBJ2-7
d_gene: TRBD1
CDR3aa: CASSATGTGPSEQYF
CDR3nt: TGTGCCAGCAGCGCTACCGGGACAGGCCCCTCCGAGCAGTACTTC

v_gene: TRBV11-2
abundance: once
j_gene: TRBJ2-5
d_gene: TRBD2
CDR3aa: CASSSTGTRGTQYF
CDR3nt: TGTGCCAGCAGCTCCACCGGGACTAGAGGGACCCAGTACTTC

v_gene: TRBV5-6
abundance: NA
j_gene: TRBJ2-1
d_gene: NA
CDR3aa: CASSLYSGYNEQFF
CDR3nt: TGTGCCAGCAGCCTATACTCAGGATACAATGAGCAGTTCTTC

v_gene: TRBV2
abundance: NA
j_gene: TRBJ2-3
d_gene: TRBD2
CDR3aa: CASSRGLAGGTGDTQYF
CDR3nt: TGTGCCAGCAGTCGGGGTTTAGCGGGGGGTACGGGGGATACGCAGTATTTT

v_gene: TRBV6-6
abundance: NA
j_gene: TRBJ1-3
d_gene: NA
CDR3aa: CASSYSGVRGNTIYF
CDR3nt: TGTGCCAGCAGTTACTCCGGGGTTAGAGGAAACACCATATATTTT

v_gene: TRBV5-5
abundance: few
j_gene: TRBJ2-1
d_gene: NA
CDR3aa: CASPHWGRGGNEQFF
CDR3nt: TGTGCCAGCCCCCACTGGGGCAGGGGGGGAAATGAGCAGTTCTTC

v_gene: TRBV7-9
abundance: NA
j_gene: TRBJ1-5
d_gene: NA
CDR3aa: CASSLGDSTNQPQHF
CDR3nt: TGTGCCAGCAGCTTAGGAGACAGCACCAATCAGCCCCAGCATTTT

v_gene: TRBV25-1
abundance: few
j_gene: TRBJ1-6
d_gene: TRBD1
CDR3aa: CASRDRDNSPLHF
CDR3nt: TGTGCCAGCAGAGACAGGGATAATTCACCCCTCCACTTT

v_gene: TRBV9
abundance: NA
j_gene: TRBJ1-1
d_gene: NA
CDR3aa: CASSVLMNTEAFF
CDR3nt: TGTGCCAGCAGCGTCCTTATGAACACTGAAGCTTTCTTT

v_gene: TRBV11-2
abundance: NA
j_gene: TRBJ2-5
d_gene: NA
CDR3aa: CASSLIETQYF
CDR3nt: TGTGCCAGCAGCTTAATCGAGACCCAGTACTTC

v_gene: TRBV29-1
abundance: NA
j_gene: TRBJ2-3
d_gene: NA
CDR3aa: CSVPVGVSTDTQYF
CDR3nt: TGCAGCGTCCCTGTGGGGGTTAGCACAGATACGCAGTATTTT

v_gene: TRBV3-1/TRBV3-2
abundance: NA
j_gene: TRBJ2-5
d_gene: TRBD2
CDR3aa: CASSRIAGGPSGTQYF
CDR3nt: TGTGCCAGCAGCCGCATAGCGGGGGGGCCTTCGGGGACCCAGTACTTC

v_gene: TRBV7-8
abundance: NA
j_gene: TRBJ2-3
d_gene: NA
CDR3aa: CASSLATSTDTQYF
CDR3nt: TGTGCCAGCAGCTTAGCAACTAGCACAGATACGCAGTATTTT

v_gene: TRBV13
abundance: NA
j_gene: TRBJ2-7
d_gene: NA
CDR3aa: CASSSPRGYEQYF
CDR3nt: TGTGCCAGCAGCTCCCCTCGAGGTTACGAGCAGTACTTC